These 5 T cell receptor beta chains were sequenced from one sample in a study of OX40 agonist ivuxolimab in advanced cancers. The library was produced with the immunoSEQ multiplex PCR assay. This immuneACCESS table, as held by TCRdb, lists in-frame sequences with V and J called but not all clones. Of the missing ones, under half trace to an unresolved V gene in checked studies; the others have no known cause. Across this sample there are fewer than 85,000 clones, with more than 75% seen only once. 8.2% of the sample goes to the ten largest clones. This specimen consisted of CD4+ or CD8+ T cells sorted from blood, obtained in a trial of the OX40 agonist ivuxolimab. The receptors shown here come from an adult with an advanced solid tumor such as melanoma, head and neck, liver or kidney cancer.

This chain links TRBV4-1 with TRBJ2-1; 8 bases align to TRBD1. CDR1 is MGHRA and CDR2 is YSYEKL in the germline V gene. This CDR3 has 17 amino acids. V was pared by 6 bases and J by 10 bases, with 20 bases of the junction left unmatched. Here the CDR3 DNA reads TGCGCCAGCAGTAGATTTCGGGACAGGTCCTCCGCGGGGGAGCAGTTCTTC. It yields the protein CASSRFRDRSSAGEQFF.

J is TRBJ2-1 and V is TRBV15; D possibly uses TRBD1 or TRBD2 (6 bases each). This CDR3 is built from 16 residues. Looked up from germline, CDR1 is LNHNV and CDR2 is YYDKDF (reference sequence). V shed 4 bases and J shed 4 bases, with 17 bases lying between them. The CDR3 region is CATSISPGGYYNEQFF. The CDR3 region has the DNA TGTGCCACCAGCATTTCCCCCGGGGGCTATTACAATGAGCAGTTCTTC.

The table lists this clone with a count of one. The chain carries TRBV29-1 and TRBJ1-2, with D unresolved. Trimming left V 7 bases short and J 1 base short, with 7 bases between. This CDR3 is 11 amino acids long. Germline V CDR1 and CDR2: SQVTM, ANQGSEA. The CDR3 nucleotides are TGCAGCGGGGTCCTTAACTATGGCTACACCTTC. Protein product: CSGVLNYGYTF.

The gene calls are TRBV5-1 and TRBJ2-1; tentatively, D is TRBD1 or TRBD2 (5 bases each). V lost 0 bases to trimming and J lost 4 bases, with 17 bases between them. This CDR3 region has 17 residues. Germline V gene sequence: CDR1 SGHRS, CDR2 YFSETQ. CDR3 amino acids: CASSLVLYGAHYNEQFF. In nucleotides, the CDR3 is TGCGCCAGCAGCTTGGTTCTGTACGGGGCCCATTACAATGAGCAGTTCTTC.

The gene calls are TRBV2 and TRBJ2-3, with 7 bases lining up with TRBD2. Germline CDR1 SNHLY, CDR2 FYNNEI. This CDR3 has 15 amino acids. V was clipped by 6 bases and J by 0 bases; unmatched bases: 6. The CDR3 region is CASRGPSGSTDTQYF. The CDR3 region has the DNA TGTGCCAGCAGGGGCCCTAGCGGTAGCACAGATACGCAGTATTTT.